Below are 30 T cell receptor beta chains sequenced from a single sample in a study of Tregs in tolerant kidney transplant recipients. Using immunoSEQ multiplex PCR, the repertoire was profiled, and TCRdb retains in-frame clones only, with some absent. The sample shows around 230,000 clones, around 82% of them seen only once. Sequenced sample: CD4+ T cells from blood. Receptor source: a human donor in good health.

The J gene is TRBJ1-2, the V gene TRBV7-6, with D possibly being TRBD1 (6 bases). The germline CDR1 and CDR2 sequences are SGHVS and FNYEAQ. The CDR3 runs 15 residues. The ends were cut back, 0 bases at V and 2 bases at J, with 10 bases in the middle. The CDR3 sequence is CASSLAPDRNYGYTF. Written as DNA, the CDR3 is TGTGCCAGCAGCTTAGCCCCCGACAGGAACTATGGCTACACCTTC.

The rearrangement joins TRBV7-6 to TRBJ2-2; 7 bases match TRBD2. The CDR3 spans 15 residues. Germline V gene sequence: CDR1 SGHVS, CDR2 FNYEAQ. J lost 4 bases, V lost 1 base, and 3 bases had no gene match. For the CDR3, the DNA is TGTGCCAGCAGCTTAGTTGCGGGGGTCACCGGGGAGCTGTTTTTT. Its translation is CASSLVAGVTGELFF.

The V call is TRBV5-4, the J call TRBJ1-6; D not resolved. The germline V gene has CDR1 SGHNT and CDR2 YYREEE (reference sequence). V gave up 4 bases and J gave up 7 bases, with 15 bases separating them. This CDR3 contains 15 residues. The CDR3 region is CASSLPHPGNSPLHF. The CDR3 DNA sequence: TGTGCCAGCAGCCTTCCTCACCCTGGGAATTCACCCCTCCACTTT. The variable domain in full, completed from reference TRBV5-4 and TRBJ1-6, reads ETGVTQSPTHLIKTRGQQVTLRCSSQSGHNTVSWYQQALGQGPQFIFQYYREEENGRGNFPPRFSGLQFPNYSSELNVNALELDDSALYLCASSLPHPGNSPLHFGNGTRLTVT.

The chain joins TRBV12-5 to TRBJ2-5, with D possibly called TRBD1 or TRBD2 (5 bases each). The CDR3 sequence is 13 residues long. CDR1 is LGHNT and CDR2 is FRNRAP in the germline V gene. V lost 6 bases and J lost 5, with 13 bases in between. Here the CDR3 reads CASGRGRAETQYF. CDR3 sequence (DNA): TGTGCTAGTGGACGGGGCCGAGCGGAGACCCAGTACTTC.

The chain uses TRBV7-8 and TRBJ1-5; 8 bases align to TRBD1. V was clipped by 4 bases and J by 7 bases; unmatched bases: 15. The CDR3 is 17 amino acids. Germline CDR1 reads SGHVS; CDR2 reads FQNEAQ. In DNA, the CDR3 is TGTGCCAGCAGCTCTCGAAAGGGAACAGGGGGTTTACAGCCCCAGCATTTT. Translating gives CASSSRKGTGGLQPQHF. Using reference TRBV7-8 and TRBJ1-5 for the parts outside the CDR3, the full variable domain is GAGVSQSPRYKVAKRGQDVALRCDPISGHVSLFWYQQALGQGPEFLTYFQNEAQLDKSGLPSDRFFAERPEGSVSTLKIQRTQQEDSAVYLCASSSRKGTGGLQPQHFGDGTRLSIL.

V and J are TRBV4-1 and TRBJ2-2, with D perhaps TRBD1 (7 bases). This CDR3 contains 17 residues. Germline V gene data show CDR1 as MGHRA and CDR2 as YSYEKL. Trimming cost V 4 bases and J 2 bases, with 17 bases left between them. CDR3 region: CASSPRGAGGNTGELFF. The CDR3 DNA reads TGCGCCAGCAGCCCCCGCGGGGCAGGGGGAAACACCGGGGAGCTGTTTTTT.

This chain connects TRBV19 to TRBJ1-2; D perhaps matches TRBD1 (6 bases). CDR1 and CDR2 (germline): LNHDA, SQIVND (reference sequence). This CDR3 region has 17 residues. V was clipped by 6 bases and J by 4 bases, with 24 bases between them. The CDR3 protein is CASSPDLTGGKGYGYTF. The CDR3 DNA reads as TGTGCCAGTAGCCCCGATCTGACAGGTGGCAAAGGCTATGGCTACACCTTC.

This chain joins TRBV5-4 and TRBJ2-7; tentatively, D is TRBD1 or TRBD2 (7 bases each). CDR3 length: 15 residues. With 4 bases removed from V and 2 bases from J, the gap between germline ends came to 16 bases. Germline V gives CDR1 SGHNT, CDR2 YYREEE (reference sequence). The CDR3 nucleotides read TGTGCCAGCAGCGAGGGGGCAGGGGGGGCCTACGAGCAGTACTTC. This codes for CASSEGAGGAYEQYF.

CDR3 residues: CASSLTNTGELFF. CDR3 bases: TGTGCCAGCAGCTTAACGAACACCGGGGAGCTGTTTTTT. The chain recombines TRBV7-3 with TRBJ2-2; no firm D call. Looked up from germline, CDR1 is SGHTA and CDR2 is FQGTGA. Trimming removed 0 bases from V and 1 base from J, with 0 bases in between. This CDR3 has 13 residues.

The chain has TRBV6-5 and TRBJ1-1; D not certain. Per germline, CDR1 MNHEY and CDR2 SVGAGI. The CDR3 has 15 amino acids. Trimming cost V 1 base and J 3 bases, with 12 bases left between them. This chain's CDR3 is CASSYFRTGDTEAFF. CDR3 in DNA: TGTGCCAGCAGTTACTTCAGGACTGGGGACACTGAAGCTTTCTTT.

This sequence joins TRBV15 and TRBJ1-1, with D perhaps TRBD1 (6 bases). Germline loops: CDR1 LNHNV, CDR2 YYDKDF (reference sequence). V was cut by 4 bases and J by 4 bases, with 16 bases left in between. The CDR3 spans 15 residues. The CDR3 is CATSNARTEPTEAFF. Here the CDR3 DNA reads TGTGCCACCAGCAATGCGAGGACAGAACCCACTGAAGCTTTCTTT.

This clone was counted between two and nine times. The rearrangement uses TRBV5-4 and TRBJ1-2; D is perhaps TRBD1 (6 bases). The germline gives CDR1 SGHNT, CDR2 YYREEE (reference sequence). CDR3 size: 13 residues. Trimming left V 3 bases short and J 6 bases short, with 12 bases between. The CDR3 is CASSSPGGHGYTF. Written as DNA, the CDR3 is TGTGCCAGCAGCTCCCCGGGGGGGCATGGCTACACCTTC.

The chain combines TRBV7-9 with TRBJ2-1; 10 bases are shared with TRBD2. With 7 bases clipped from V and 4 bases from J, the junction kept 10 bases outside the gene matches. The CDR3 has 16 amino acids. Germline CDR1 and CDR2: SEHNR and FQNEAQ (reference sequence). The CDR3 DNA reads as TGTGCCAGCATCGAGCGGGGACTAGCGCTGTACAATGAGCAGTTCTTC. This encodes CASIERGLALYNEQFF.

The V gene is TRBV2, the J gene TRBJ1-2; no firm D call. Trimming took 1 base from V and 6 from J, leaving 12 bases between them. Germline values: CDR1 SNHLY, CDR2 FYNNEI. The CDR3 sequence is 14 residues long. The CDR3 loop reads CASSEGQSGHGYTF. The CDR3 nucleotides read TGTGCCAGCAGTGAAGGGCAGAGTGGCCATGGCTACACCTTC.

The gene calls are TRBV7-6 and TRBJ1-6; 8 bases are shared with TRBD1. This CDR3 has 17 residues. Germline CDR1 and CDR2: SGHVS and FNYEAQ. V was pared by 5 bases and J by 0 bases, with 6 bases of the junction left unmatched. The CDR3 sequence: CASSPQGARSYNSPLHF. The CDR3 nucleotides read TGTGCCAGCAGCCCCCAGGGGGCACGCTCCTATAATTCACCCCTCCACTTT.

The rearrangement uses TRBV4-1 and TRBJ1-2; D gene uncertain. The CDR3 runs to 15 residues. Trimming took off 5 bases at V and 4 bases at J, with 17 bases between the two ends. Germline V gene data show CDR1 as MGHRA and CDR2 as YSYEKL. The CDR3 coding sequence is TGCGCCAGCAGCGGAGCGACGGTTCTTGGCTATGGCTACACCTTC. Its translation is CASSGATVLGYGYTF.

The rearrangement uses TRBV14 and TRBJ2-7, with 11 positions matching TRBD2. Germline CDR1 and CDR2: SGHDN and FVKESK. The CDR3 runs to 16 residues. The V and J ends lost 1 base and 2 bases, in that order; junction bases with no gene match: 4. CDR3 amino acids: CASSQAQLAGAYEQYF. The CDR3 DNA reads TGTGCCAGCAGCCAAGCCCAACTAGCGGGAGCCTACGAGCAGTACTTC.

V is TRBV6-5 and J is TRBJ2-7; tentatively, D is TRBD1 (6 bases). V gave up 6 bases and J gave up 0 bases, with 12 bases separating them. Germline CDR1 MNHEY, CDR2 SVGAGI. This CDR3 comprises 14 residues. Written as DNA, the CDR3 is TGTGCCAGCAGCCAGGACAGAAGCTCCTACGAGCAGTACTTC. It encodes CASSQDRSSYEQYF.

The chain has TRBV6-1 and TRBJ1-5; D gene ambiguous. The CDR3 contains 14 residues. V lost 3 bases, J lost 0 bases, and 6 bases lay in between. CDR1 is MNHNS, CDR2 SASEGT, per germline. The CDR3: CASSDLGSNQPQHF. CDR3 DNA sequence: TGTGCCAGCAGTGATCTTGGTAGCAATCAGCCCCAGCATTTT.

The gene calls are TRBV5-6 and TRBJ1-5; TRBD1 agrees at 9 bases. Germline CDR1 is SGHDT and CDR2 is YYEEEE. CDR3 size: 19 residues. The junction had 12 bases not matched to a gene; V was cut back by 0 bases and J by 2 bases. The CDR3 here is CASSLEGGTGLRGNQPQHF. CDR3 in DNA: TGTGCCAGCAGCTTGGAAGGCGGGACAGGGTTGAGGGGCAATCAGCCCCAGCATTTT.

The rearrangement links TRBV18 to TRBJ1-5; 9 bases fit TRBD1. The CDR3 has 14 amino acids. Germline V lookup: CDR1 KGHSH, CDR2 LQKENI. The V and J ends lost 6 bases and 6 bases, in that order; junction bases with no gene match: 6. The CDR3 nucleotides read TGTGCCAGCTCGGGACAGGGAGACACTCAGCCCCAGCATTTT. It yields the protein CASSGQGDTQPQHF.

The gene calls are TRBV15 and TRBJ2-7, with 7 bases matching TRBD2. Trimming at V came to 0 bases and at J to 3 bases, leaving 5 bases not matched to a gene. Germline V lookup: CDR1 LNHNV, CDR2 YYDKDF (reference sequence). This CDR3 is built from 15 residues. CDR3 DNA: TGTGCCACCAGCAGAGAGGCGGGAGCCCTCTACGAGCAGTACTTC. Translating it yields CATSREAGALYEQYF.

CDR3 sequence reads: CASSLGQGQPQHF. The CDR3 DNA follows: TGTGCCAGCAGCTTGGGCCAGGGTCAGCCCCAGCATTTT. The V gene is TRBV5-4, the J gene TRBJ1-5, with D perhaps TRBD1 (5 bases). Trimming removed 0 bases from V and 6 bases from J, with 7 bases in between. This CDR3 spans 13 amino acids. Germline V gene data show CDR1 as SGHNT and CDR2 as YYREEE (reference sequence).

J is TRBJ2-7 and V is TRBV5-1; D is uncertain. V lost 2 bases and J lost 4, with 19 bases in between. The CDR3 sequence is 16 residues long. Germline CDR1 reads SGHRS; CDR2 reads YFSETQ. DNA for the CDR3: TGCGCCAGCAGCTTTTCCCCCAGCTCCCCCAAATACGAGCAGTACTTC. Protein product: CASSFSPSSPKYEQYF.

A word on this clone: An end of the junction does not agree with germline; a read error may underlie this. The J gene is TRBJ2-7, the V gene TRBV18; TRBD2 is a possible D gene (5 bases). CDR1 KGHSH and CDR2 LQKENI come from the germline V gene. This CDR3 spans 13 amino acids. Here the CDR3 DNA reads TGTGTCAGCTCACCCGGACTCTCCTACGAGCAGTACTTC. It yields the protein CVSSPGLSYEQYF. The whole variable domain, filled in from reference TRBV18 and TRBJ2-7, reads NAGVMQNPRHLVRRRGQEARLRCSPMKGHSHVYWYRQLPEEGLKFMVYLQKENIIDESGMPKERFSAEFPKEGPSILRIQQVVRGDSAAYFCVSSPGLSYEQYFGPGTRLTVT.

CDR3 nucleotide sequence: TGTGCCTGGAGTGTAGTTGACGAGCAGTACTTC. Translating it yields CAWSVVDEQYF. The chain is built from TRBV30 and TRBJ2-7; D call uncertain. Trimming shortened V by 0 bases and J by 5 bases, and 5 bases separated the two germline ends. The CDR3 contains 11 residues. In germline, CDR1 is GTSNPN, CDR2 SVGIG (reference sequence).

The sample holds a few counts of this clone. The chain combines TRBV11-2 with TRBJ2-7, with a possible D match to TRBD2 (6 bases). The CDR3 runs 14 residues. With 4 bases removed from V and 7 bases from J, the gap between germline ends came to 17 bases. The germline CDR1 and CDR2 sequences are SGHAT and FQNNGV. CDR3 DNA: TGTGCCAGCAGCTCAACCCGCGGAGGAGGGGAGCAGTACTTC. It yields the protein CASSSTRGGGEQYF.

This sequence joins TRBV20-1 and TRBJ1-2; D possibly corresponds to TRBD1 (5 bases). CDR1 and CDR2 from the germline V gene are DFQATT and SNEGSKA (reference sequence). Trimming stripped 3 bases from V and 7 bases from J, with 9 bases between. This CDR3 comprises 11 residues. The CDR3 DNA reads TGCAGTGCTAGGGGGGACCTTGGCTACACCTTC. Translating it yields CSARGDLGYTF.

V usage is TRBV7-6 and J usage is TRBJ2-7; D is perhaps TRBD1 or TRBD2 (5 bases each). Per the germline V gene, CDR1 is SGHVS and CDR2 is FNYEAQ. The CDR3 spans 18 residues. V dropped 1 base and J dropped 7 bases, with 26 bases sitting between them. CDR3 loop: CASSLGGIVGDSVAEQYF. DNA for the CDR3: TGTGCCAGCAGCTTAGGGGGGATCGTCGGCGATTCCGTGGCGGAGCAGTACTTC.

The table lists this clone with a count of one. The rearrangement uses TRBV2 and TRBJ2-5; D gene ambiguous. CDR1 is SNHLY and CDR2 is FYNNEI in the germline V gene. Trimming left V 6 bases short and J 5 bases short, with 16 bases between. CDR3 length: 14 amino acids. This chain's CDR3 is CASRFSGVLETQYF. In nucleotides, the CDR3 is TGTGCCAGCAGATTCTCCGGAGTTTTGGAGACCCAGTACTTC.